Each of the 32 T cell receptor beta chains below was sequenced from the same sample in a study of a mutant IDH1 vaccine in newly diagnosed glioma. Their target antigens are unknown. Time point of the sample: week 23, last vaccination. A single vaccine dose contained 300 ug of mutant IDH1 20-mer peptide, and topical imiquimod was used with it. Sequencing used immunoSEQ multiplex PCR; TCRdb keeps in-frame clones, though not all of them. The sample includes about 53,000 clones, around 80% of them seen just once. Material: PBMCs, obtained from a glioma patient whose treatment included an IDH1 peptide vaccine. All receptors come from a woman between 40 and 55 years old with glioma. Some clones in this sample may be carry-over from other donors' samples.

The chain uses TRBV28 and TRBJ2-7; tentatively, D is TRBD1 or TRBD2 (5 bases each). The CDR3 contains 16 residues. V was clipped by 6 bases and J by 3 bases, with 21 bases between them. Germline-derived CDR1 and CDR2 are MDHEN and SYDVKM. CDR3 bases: TGTGCCAGCAGGGCGGGTAGGAGCAGGGTGGGCTACGAGCAGTACTTC. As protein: CASRAGRSRVGYEQYF.

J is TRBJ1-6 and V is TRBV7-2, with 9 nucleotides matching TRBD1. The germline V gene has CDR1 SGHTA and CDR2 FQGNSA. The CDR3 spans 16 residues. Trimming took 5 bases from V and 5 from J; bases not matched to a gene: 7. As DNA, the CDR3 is TGTGCCAGCAGCCCCCCCCGGACAGGGGATAATTCACCCCTCCACTTT. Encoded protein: CASSPPRTGDNSPLHF.

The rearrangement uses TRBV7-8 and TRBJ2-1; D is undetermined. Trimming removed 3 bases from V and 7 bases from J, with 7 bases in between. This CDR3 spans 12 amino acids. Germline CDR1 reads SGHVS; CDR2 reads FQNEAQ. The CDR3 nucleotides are TGTGCCAGCAGCTTGCCTCTAAATGAGCAGTTCTTC. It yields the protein CASSLPLNEQFF. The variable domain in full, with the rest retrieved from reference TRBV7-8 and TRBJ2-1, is GAGVSQSPRYKVAKRGQDVALRCDPISGHVSLFWYQQALGQGPEFLTYFQNEAQLDKSGLPSDRFFAERPEGSVSTLKIQRTQQEDSAVYLCASSLPLNEQFFGPGTRLTVL.

The chain's CDR3 is CASSLGRAGDTQYF. CDR3 coding DNA: TGTGCCAGCAGCTTAGGAAGGGCGGGAGATACGCAGTATTTT. The chain employs TRBV13 and TRBJ2-3; maybe TRBD2 (5 bases). CDR1 and CDR2 (germline): PRHDT, FYEKMQ (reference sequence). The CDR3 runs to 14 residues. Trimming shortened V by 0 bases and J by 5 bases, and 9 bases separated the two germline ends.

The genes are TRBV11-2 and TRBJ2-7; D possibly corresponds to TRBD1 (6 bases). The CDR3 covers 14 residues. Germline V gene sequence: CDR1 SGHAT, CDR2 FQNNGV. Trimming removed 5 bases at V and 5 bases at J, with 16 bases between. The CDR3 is CASSPNTGRHEQYF. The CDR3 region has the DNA TGTGCCAGCAGCCCGAATACAGGGAGACACGAGCAGTACTTC.

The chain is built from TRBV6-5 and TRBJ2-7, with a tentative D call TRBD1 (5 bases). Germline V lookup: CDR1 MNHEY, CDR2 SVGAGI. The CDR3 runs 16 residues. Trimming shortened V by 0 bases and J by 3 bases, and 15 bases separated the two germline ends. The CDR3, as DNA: TGTGCCAGCAGTTACTCTTGGACAAGGTCCCGCTACGAGCAGTACTTC. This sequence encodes CASSYSWTRSRYEQYF.

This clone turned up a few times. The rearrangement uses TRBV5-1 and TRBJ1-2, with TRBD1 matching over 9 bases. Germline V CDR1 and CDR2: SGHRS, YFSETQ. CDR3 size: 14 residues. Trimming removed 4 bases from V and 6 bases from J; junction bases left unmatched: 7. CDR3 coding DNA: TGCGCCAGCAGCCCACGGGACAGGGTAAATGGCTACACCTTC. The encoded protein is CASSPRDRVNGYTF.

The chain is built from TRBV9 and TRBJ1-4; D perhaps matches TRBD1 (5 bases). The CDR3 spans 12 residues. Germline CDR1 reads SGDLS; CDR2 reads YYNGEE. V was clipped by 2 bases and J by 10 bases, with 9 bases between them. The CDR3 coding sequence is TGTGCCAGCAGCGTGACGGGGGGAAAACTGTTTTTT. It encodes CASSVTGGKLFF.

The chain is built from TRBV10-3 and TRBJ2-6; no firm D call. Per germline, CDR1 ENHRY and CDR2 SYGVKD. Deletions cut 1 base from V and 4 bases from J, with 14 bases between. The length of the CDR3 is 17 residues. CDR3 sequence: CAISELLLGSGANVLTF. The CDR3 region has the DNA TGTGCCATCAGTGAGTTGCTCCTGGGATCCGGGGCCAACGTCCTGACTTTC.

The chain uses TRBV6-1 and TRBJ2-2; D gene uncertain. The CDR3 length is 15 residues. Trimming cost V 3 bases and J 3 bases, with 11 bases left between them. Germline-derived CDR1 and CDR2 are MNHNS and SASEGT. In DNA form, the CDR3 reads TGTGCCAGCAGTGAGCTCGGGCGTTACACCGGGGAGCTGTTTTTT. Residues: CASSELGRYTGELFF.

This CDR3 reads CASGLIGGVGGGRRSYEQYF. CDR3 in DNA: TGTGCTAGTGGTTTGATAGGAGGGGTGGGCGGGGGTCGGCGCTCCTACGAGCAGTACTTC. The chain carries TRBV12-5 and TRBJ2-7; 7 positions agree with TRBD2. V lost 2 bases to trimming and J lost 0 bases; unmatched junction nucleotides: 19. Per germline, CDR1 LGHNT and CDR2 FRNRAP. The CDR3 contains 20 residues.

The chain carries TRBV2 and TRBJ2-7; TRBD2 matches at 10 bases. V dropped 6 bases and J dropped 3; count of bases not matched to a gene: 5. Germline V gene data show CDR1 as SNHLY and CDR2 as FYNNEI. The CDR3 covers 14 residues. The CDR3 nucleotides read TGTGCCAGCAGCGACACTAGCGGGGTCTACGAGCAGTACTTC. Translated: CASSDTSGVYEQYF.

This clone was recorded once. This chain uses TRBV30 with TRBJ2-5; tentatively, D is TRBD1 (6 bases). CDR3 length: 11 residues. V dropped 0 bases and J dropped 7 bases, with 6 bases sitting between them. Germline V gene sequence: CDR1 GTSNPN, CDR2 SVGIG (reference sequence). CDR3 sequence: CAWSVQGTQYF. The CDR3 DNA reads TGTGCCTGGAGTGTACAGGGGACCCAGTACTTC.

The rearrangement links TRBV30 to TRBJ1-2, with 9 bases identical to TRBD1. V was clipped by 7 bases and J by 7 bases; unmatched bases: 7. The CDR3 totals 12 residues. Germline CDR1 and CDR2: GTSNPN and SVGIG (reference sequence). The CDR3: CASRTGGGGYTF. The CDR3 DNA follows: TGTGCCTCCCGAACAGGGGGCGGTGGCTACACCTTC.

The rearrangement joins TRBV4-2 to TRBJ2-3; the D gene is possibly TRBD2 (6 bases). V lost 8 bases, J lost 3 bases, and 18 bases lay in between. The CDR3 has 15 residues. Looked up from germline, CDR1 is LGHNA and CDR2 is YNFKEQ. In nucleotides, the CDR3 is TGTGCCAGCGGAGACGGGGCGGGGAGAACAGATACGCAGTATTTT. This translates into CASGDGAGRTDTQYF.

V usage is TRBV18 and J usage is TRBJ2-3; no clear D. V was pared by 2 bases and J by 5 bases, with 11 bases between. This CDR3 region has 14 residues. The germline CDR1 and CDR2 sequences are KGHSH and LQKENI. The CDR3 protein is CASSPRQEGDTQYF. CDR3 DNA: TGTGCCAGCTCACCAAGGCAGGAAGGAGATACGCAGTATTTT.

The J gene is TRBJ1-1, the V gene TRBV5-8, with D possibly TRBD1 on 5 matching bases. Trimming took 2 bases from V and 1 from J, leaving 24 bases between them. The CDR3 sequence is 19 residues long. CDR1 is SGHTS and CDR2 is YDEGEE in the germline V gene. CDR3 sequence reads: CASSFEIGVRGKGNTEAFF. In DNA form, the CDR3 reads TGTGCCAGCAGCTTCGAGATAGGGGTAAGGGGCAAGGGGAACACTGAAGCTTTCTTT.

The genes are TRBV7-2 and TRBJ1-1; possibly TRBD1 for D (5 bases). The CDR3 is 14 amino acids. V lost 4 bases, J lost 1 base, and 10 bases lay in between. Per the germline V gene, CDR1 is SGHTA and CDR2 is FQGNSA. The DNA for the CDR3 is TGTGCCAGCAGCTCCCACGGGGGGAACACTGAAGCTTTCTTT. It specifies CASSSHGGNTEAFF.

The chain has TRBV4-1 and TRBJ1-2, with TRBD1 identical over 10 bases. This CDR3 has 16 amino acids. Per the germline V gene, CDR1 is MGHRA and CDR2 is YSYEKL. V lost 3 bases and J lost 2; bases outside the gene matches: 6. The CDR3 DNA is TGCGCCAGCAGCCATCCTCGGGACAGGGGAAACTATGGCTACACCTTC. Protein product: CASSHPRDRGNYGYTF.

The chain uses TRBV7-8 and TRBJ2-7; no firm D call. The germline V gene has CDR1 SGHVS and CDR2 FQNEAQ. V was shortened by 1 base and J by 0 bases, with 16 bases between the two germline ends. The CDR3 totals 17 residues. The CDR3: CASSLDKDLSFSYEQYF. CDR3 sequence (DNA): TGTGCCAGCAGCTTAGATAAGGACCTCTCCTTCTCCTACGAGCAGTACTTC.

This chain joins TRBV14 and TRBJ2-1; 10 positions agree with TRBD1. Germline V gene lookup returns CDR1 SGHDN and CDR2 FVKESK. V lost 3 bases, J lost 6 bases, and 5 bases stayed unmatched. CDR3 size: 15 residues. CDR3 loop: CASSQGGQGRNEQFF. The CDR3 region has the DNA TGTGCCAGCAGCCAGGGGGGACAGGGGCGCAATGAGCAGTTCTTC.

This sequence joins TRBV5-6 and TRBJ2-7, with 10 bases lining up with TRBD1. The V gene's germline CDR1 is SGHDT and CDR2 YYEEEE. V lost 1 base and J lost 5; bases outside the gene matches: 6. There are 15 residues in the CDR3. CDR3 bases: TGTGCCAGCAGCTTGACGGGACAGGGGTCCCACGAGCAGTACTTC. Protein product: CASSLTGQGSHEQYF.

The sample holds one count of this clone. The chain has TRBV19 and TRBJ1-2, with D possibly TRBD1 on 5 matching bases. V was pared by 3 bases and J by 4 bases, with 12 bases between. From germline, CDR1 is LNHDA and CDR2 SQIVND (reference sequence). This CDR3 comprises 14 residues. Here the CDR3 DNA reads TGTGCCAGTAGTATGGATTCCGGGGGCTATGGCTACACCTTC. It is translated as CASSMDSGGYGYTF.

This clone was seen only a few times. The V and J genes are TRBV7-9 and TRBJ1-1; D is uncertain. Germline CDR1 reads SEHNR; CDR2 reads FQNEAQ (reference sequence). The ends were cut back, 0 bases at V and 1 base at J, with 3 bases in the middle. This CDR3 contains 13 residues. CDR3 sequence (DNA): TGTGCCAGCAGCTTAGCCCGGAACACTGAAGCTTTCTTT. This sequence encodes CASSLARNTEAFF.

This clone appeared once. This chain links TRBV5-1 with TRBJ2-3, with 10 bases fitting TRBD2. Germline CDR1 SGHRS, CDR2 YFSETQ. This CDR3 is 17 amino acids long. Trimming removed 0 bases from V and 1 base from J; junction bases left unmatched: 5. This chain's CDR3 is CASSLAGLAFGTDTQYF. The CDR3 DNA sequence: TGCGCCAGCAGCTTGGCGGGACTAGCGTTTGGCACAGATACGCAGTATTTT.

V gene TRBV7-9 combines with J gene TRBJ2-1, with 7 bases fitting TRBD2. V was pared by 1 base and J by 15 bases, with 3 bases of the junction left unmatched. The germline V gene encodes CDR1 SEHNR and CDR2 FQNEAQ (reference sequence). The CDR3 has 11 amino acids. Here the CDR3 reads CASSLGSGWFF. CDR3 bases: TGTGCCAGCAGCTTAGGTAGCGGGTGGTTCTTC.

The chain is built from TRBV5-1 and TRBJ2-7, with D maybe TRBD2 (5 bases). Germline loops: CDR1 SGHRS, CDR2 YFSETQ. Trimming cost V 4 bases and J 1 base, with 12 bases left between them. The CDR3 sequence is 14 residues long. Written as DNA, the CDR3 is TGCGCCAGCAGCCCCGGACTGGGATCCTACGAGCAGTACTTC. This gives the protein CASSPGLGSYEQYF.

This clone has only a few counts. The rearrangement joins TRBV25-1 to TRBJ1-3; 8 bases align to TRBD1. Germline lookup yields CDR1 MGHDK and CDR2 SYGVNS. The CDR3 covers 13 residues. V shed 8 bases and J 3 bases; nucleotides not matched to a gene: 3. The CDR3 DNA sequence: TGTGCCAGCGATGACAGGGGTGGAAACACCATATATTTT. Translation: CASDDRGGNTIYF. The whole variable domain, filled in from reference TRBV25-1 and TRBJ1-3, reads EADIYQTPRYLVIGTGKKITLECSQTMGHDKMYWYQQDPGMELHLIHYSYGVNSTEKGDLSSESTVSRIRTEHFPLTLESARPSHTSQYLCASDDRGGNTIYFGEGSWLTVV.

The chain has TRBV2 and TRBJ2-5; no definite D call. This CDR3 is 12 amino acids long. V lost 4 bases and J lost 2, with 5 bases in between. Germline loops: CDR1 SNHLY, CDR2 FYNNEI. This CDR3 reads CASSGQQETQYF. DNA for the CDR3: TGTGCCAGCAGTGGGCAGCAAGAGACCCAGTACTTC.

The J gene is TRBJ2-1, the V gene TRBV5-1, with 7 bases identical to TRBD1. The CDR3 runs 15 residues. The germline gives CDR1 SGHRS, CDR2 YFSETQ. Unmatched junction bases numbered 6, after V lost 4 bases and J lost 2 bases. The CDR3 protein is CASSITGETYNEQFF. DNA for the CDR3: TGCGCCAGCAGCATTACAGGGGAAACCTACAATGAGCAGTTCTTC.

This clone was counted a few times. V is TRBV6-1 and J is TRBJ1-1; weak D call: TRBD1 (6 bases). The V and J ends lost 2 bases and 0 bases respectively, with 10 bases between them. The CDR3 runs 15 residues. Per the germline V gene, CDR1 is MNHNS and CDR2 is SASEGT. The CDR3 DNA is TGTGCCAGCAGTGAAACTGGGGGCATGAACACTGAAGCTTTCTTT. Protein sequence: CASSETGGMNTEAFF.

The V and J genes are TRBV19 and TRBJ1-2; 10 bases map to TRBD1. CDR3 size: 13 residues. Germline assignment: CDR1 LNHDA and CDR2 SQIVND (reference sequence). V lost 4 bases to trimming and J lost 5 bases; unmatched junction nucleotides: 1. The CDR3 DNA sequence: TGTGCCAGTAGTAGACAGGGGGCGTATGGCTACACCTTC. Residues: CASSRQGAYGYTF.